Detailed here is one T cell receptor (beta chain). Its cognate antigen is unknown. The sample is drawn from a study of glioma-infiltrating T cells after dendritic cell vaccination. In the study overall: Glioblastoma patients came from Phase I and II dendritic cell vaccination trials.

The J segment lost 5 bases and the V segment lost 5 bases, leaving 10 bases of the junction unmatched. The CDR3 spans 15 residues. Germline V CDR1 and CDR2: SSHAT, FNYEAQ (reference sequence). General study findings and limits: Complete blood and tumor specimen sets were limited to few patients.

Amplification used 60 V beta primers and 13 J beta primers. TCRdb's table, derived via immunoSEQ multiplex PCR, lists solely in-frame clones and lacks some. The repertoire holds 85,000 to 95,000 clones, with 80% to 90% as singletons. The sequence was collected from a human donor with glioblastoma. V usage is TRBV7-7 and J usage is TRBJ2-7, with 9 bases fitting TRBD1. Sequenced material: blood, taken before dendritic cell vaccination. CDR3 DNA sequence: TGTGCCAGCAGCCCCACTCTGGGGACAGGGAACGAGCAGTACTTC. Amino acids: CASSPTLGTGNEQYF.